This T cell receptor (beta chain) was obtained from a study of blood T cell repertoires in COVID-19. In the original workflow: Cell counts per sample came from amplifying reference gene primers. Repertoires were generated with immunoSEQ multiplex PCR, while TCRdb's copy carries only in-frame clones and drops some. That table gives V, J and clone size, and the DNA gave D and trimming. The sample carries approximately 450,000 clones, 85% to 90% recorded once. Trimming removed 7 bases at V and 1 base at J, with 20 bases between. This CDR3 region has 16 residues. Looked up from germline, CDR1 is SNHLY and CDR2 is FYNNEI.

The sample comprised peripheral blood. V gene TRBV2 combines with J gene TRBJ2-7; D is perhaps TRBD1 (5 bases). The receptor comes from a woman aged 25 to 39 with acute or convalescent COVID-19. CDR3 sequence (DNA): TGTGCCAGCATCCCTTATCGCAGGACAACTTCCTACGAGCAGTACTTC. Its protein is CASIPYRRTTSYEQYF.